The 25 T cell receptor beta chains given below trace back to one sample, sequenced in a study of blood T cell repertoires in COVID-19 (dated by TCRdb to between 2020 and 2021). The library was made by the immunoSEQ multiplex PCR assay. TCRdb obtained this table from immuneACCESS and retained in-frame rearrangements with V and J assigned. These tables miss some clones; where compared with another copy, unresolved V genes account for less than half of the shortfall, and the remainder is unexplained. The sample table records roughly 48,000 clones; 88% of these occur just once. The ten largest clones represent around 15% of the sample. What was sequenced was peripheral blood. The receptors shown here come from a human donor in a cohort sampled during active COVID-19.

The CDR3: CASSQTPAATGYNEQFF. The CDR3 bases are TGTGCCAGCAGCCAAACCCCCGCCGCCACAGGGTACAATGAGCAGTTCTTC. This chain joins TRBV11-2 and TRBJ2-1, with D possibly being TRBD1 (6 bases). Between the trimmed V and J ends, which lost 5 bases and 4 bases, there was a span of 21 bases. Germline CDR1 reads SGHAT; CDR2 reads FQNNGV. CDR3 length: 17 amino acids.

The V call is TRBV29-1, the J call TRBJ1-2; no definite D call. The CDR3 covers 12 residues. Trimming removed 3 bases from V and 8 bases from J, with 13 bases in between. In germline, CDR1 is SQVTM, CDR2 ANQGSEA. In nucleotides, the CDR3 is TGCAGCGTTGAGAAACTCGGGTGGGGCTACACCTTC. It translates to CSVEKLGWGYTF.

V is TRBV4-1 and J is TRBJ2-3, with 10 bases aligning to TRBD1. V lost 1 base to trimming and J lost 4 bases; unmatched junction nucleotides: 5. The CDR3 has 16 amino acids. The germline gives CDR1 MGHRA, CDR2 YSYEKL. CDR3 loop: CASSQVNGQGADTQYF. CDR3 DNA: TGCGCCAGCAGCCAAGTAAATGGACAGGGGGCAGATACGCAGTATTTT.

DNA for the CDR3: TGTGCCAGCAGCTTAGGATTACAGGGGGCGCGAGGCACTGAAGCTTTCTTT. Translation: CASSLGLQGARGTEAFF. The chain carries TRBV7-8 and TRBJ1-1; 9 bases are shared with TRBD1. The germline gives CDR1 SGHVS, CDR2 FQNEAQ. V trimming: 1 base; J trimming: 4 bases; junction bases outside the gene matches: 10. CDR3 length equals 17 residues.

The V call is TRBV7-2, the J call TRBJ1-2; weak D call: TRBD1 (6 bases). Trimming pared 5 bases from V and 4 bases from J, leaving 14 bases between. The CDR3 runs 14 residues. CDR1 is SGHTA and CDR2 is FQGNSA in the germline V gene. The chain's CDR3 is CASSLAGGPYGYTF. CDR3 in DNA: TGTGCCAGCAGCCTTGCGGGGGGCCCCTATGGCTACACCTTC.

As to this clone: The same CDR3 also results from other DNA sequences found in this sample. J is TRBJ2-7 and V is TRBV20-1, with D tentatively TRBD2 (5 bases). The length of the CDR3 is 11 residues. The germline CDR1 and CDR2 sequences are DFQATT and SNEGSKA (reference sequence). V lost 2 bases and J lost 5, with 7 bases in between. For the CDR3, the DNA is TGCAGTGCTAGAAGCGGCCACGAGCAGTACTTC. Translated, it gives CSARSGHEQYF.

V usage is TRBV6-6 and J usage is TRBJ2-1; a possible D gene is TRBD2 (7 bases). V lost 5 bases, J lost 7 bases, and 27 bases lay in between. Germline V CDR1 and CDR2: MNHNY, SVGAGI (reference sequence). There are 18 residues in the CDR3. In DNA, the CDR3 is TGTGCCAGCAGTCAACCACCGGGGGGCCTATTTGACCAGAATGAGCAGTTCTTC. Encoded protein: CASSQPPGGLFDQNEQFF.

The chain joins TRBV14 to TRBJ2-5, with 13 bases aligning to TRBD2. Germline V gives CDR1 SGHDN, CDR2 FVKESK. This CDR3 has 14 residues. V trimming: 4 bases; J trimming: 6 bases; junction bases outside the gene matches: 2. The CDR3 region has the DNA TGTGCCAGCAGCCGGACTAGCGGGGGACAGACCCAGTACTTC. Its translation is CASSRTSGGQTQYF.

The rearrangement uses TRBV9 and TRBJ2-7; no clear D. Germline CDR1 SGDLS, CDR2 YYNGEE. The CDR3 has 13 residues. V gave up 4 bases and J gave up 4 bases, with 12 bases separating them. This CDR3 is CASSLRSEYEQYF. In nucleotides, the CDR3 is TGTGCCAGCAGCCTCCGATCGGAGTACGAGCAGTACTTC.

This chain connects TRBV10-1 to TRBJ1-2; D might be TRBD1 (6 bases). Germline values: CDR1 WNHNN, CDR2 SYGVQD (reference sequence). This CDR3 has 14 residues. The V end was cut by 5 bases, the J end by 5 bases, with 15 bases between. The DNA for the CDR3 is TGCGCCAGCAGTCAGGACAGTCGAGATTATGGCTACACCTTC. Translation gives CASSQDSRDYGYTF.

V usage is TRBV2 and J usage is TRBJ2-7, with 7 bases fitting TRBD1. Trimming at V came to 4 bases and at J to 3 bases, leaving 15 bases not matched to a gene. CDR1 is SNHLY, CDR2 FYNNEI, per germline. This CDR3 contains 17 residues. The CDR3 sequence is CASSATGAASYYYEQYF. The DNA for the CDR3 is TGTGCCAGCAGTGCTACAGGGGCCGCGTCCTACTACTACGAGCAGTACTTC.

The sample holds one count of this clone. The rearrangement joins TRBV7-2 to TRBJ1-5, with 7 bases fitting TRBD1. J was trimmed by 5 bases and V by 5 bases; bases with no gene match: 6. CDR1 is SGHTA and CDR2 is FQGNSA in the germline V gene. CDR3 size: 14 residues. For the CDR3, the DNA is TGTGCCAGCAGCCTTTACAGGGGTGATCAGCCCCAGCATTTT. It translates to CASSLYRGDQPQHF.

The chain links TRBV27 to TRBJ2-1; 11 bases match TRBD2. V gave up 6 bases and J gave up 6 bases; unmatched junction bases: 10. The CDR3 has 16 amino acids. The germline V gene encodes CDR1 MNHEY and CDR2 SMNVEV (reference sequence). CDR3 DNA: TGTGCCAGCAGCGTCCAACGGCTAGCGGGAGGCAATGAGCAGTTCTTC. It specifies CASSVQRLAGGNEQFF.

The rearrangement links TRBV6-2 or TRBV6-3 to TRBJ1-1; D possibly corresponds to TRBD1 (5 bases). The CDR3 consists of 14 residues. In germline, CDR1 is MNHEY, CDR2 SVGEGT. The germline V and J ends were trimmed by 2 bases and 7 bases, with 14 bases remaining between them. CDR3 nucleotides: TGTGCCAGCAGTTACGGTCAGGGTGGCGTTGAAGCTTTCTTT. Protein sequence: CASSYGQGGVEAFF.

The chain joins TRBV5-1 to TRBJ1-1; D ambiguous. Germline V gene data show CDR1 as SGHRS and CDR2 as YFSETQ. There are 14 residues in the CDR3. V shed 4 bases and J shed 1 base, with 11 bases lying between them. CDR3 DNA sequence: TGCGCCAGCAGCGGCGGTCCGGCGAACACTGAAGCTTTCTTT. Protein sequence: CASSGGPANTEAFF.

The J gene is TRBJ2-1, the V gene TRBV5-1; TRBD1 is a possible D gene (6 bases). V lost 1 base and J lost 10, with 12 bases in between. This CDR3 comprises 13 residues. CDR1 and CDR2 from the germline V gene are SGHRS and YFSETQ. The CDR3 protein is CASSLLGAREQFF. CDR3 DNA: TGCGCCAGCAGCTTGTTGGGGGCAAGGGAGCAGTTCTTC.

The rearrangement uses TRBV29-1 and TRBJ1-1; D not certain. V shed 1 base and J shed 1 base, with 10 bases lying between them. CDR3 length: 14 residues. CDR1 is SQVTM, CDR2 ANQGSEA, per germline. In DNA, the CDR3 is TGCAGCGTTGAAGTGCGGGTTGGGAACACTGAAGCTTTCTTT. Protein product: CSVEVRVGNTEAFF.

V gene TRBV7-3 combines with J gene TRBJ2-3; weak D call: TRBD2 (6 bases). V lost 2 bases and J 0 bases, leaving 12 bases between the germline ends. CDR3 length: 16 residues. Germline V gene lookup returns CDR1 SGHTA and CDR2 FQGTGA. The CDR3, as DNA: TGTGCCAGCAGCTTAGTATCCGCGGGGAGCACAGATACGCAGTATTTT. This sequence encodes CASSLVSAGSTDTQYF.

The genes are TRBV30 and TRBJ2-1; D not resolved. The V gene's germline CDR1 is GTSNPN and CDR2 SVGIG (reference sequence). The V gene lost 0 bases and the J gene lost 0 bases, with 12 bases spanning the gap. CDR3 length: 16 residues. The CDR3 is CAWSVSSLSSYNEQFF. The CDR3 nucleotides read TGTGCCTGGAGTGTAAGTTCGCTGAGCTCCTACAATGAGCAGTTCTTC.

CDR3 sequence: CASSPTYEQYF. CDR3 coding DNA: TGCGCCAGCAGCCCCACCTACGAGCAGTACTTC. V usage is TRBV5-1 and J usage is TRBJ2-7, with D unclear. The CDR3 has 11 amino acids. V lost 4 bases and J lost 2, with 4 bases in between. Germline assignment: CDR1 SGHRS and CDR2 YFSETQ. Combining the CDR3 with reference TRBV5-1 and TRBJ2-7 gives the whole variable domain KAGVTQTPRYLIKTRGQQVTLSCSPISGHRSVSWYQQTPGQGLQFLFEYFSETQRNKGNFPGRFSGRQFSNSRSEMNVSTLELGDSALYLCASSPTYEQYFGPGTRLTVT.

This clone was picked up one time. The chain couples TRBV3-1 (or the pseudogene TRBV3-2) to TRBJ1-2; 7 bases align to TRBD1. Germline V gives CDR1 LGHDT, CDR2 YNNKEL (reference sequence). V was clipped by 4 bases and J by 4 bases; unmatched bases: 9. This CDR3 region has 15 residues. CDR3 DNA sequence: TGTGCCAGCAGCCTTGGAACGTGGACAGGCTATGGCTACACCTTC. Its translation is CASSLGTWTGYGYTF.

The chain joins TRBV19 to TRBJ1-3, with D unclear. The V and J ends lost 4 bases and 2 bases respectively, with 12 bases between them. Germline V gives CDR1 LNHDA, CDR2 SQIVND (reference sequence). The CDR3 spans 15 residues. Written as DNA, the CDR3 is TGTGCCAGTAGTACCCACCTTCAGGCTGGAAACACCATATATTTT. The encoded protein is CASSTHLQAGNTIYF. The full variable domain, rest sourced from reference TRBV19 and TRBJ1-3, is DGGITQSPKYLFRKEGQNVTLSCEQNLNHDAMYWYRQDPGQGLRLIYYSQIVNDFQKGDIAEGYSVSREKKESFPLTVTSAQKNPTAFYLCASSTHLQAGNTIYFGEGSWLTVV.

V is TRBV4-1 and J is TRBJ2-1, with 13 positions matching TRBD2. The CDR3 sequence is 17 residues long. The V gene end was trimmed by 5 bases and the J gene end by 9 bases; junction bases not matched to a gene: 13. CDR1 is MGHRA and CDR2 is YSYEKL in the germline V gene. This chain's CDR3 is CASSTRLTSGGGSEQFF. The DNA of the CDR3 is TGCGCCAGCAGCACACGACTTACTAGCGGGGGGGGTAGTGAGCAGTTCTTC.

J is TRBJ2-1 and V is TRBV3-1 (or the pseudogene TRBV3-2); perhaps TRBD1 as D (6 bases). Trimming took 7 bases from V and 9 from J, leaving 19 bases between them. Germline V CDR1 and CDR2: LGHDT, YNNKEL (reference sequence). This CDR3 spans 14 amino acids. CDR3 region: CASTTRAGVGEQFF. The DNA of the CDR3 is TGTGCCAGCACCACGAGGGCAGGGGTCGGTGAGCAGTTCTTC.

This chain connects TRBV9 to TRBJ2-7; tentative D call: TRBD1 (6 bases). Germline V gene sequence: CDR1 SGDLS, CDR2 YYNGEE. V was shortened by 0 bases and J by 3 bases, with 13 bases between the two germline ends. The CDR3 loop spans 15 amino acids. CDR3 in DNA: TGTGCCAGCAGCGTAGGAAGGGGGACCTACTACGAGCAGTACTTC. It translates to CASSVGRGTYYEQYF.